The clone carrying this TCR beta chain has a single count. Its antigen is unknown. The length of the CDR3 is 14 residues. Looked up from germline, CDR1 is SGHRS and CDR2 is YFSETQ. The data are from a study of blood T cells in healthy people across ages. On the study more broadly: Per two T cells, template switching captured roughly one barcoded beta molecule. Study findings and constraints: Significant beta diversity loss was already apparent by age approximately 40, declining roughly linearly. In long-lived donors, naive CD4+ cell counts and diversity exceeded those of aged donors.

Primed by a sample-barcoded 5' primer and a J-beta primer mix, a second PCR proceeded for roughly 6 to 12 cycles. Researchers report that a template-switch adaptor with 12 random nucleotides tagged each cDNA molecule. MiXCR, applied by TCRdb to the 5' RACE reads, yields one record per CDR3 protein. The data contain some 1.5 million distinct CDR3 sequences, roughly 43% of them seen just once; the ten biggest clones take up more than 4%. V usage is TRBV5-1 and J usage is TRBJ2-5; 8 nucleotides agree with TRBD1. The J call may be incorrect, as the DNA end agrees better with TRBJ2-7. The clonotype was recovered from a woman under 30 in good health. The sequencing sample was made of blood. The CDR3 here is CASSPDRVGLEQYF. In DNA, the CDR3 is TGCGCCAGCAGCCCGGACAGGGTCGGCCTCGAGCAGTACTTC.